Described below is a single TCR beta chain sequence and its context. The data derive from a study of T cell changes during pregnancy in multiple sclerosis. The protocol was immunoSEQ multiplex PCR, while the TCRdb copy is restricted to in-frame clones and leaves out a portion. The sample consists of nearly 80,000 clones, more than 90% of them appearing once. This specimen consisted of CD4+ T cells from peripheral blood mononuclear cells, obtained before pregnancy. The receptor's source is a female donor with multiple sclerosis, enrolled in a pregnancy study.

The CDR3 loop is CASSLYLAGGPDSYEQYF. In DNA, the CDR3 is TGTGCCAGCAGCCTGTATCTAGCGGGAGGGCCGGATTCCTACGAGCAGTACTTC. V and J are TRBV4-2 and TRBJ2-7; 12 bases map to TRBD2. Trimming at V came to 4 bases and at J to 1 base, leaving 11 bases not matched to a gene. Germline lookup yields CDR1 LGHNA and CDR2 YNFKEQ. This CDR3 spans 18 amino acids.